This TCR beta chain was captured in a study of CD8 T cells in Susac syndrome (dated by TCRdb to between 2019 and 2020). Study-level background: Repertoire sequencing was used to test whether CD8+ T cell activation and differentiation in Susac syndrome was antigen driven. CD8+ T cell repertoire clonality was compared between around eleven healthy donors, approximately 14 Susac syndrome patients and 15 or so multiple sclerosis patients. The study at large found these results: The TCR sequencing and HLA analysis was acknowledged to have included a relatively small number of individuals.

RNA was extracted with the RNeasy kit and roughly 0.45 to 1 ug was reverse transcribed using random hexamers. The immunoSEQ multiplex PCR assay, covering 54 Vbeta and 13 Jbeta segments, was used to amplify TCR beta CDR3 regions. PCR amplification bias was corrected by using a synthetic template baseline for primer optimization and computational correction. Concerning the study's data processing: Only productive sequences were kept, with reads annotated to V, D and J genes according to IMGT and analyzed in immunoSEQ Analyzer. Clonality was calculated as one minus the Shannon entropy normalized by log2 of the number of productive unique sequences. For each patient and control, public and private clones were evaluated among the 100 most prevalent clones. A clone was defined as Susac-specific if it was absent from the healthy and MS cohorts, from roughly 980 published viral clones and from other ImmuneACCESS disease sequences. Starting from the raw public reads, TCRdb applied fastp trimming at Q25, assembled clones with MiXCR and retained in-frame beta chains. All rows with the same CDR3 protein become a single entry with the most common DNA and genes. None of the V and J calls come from the authors' own analysis; TCRdb made them. The sample contains under 550,000 distinct CDR3 sequences, around 85% of them found a single time. Of the sample, 0.12% is held by the ten largest clones.

Peripheral blood CD8+ and CD4+ T cells from healthy donors, Susac syndrome patients and multiple sclerosis patients were profiled using high-throughput TCR beta sequencing. The multiple sclerosis controls were treatment-naive patients who had stable or active relapsing-remitting disease and met the revised McDonald criteria. Bulk CD8+ and CD4+ T cells were purified by magnetic negative isolation, whereas CD8+ TEMRA cells were enriched by FACS. Blood was drawn into EDTA tubes, processed within 24 hours, and PBMCs were isolated by density gradient centrifugation. PBMCs intended for TCR sequencing were cryopreserved in liquid nitrogen and were subsequently thawed in a 37 degrees C water bath. The sorted or isolated CD4+, CD8+ and CD8+ TEMRA cells reached a purity of at least 90%. In regard to this clonotype: Its cognate antigen has yet to be identified. No clone much larger than this one lies a single base away; base qualities are absent.

From the cysteine up to the phenylalanine, the CDR3 has a length of 19 residues. The retained sequence is limited to the CDR3, 57 bases, with the frame set at the first base. CDR1 and CDR2, per the germline V gene (reference sequence), are LGHDT and YNNKEL. V is shortened by 4 bases, J by 3 bases, and the region joining them spans 26 bases. The material sequenced was CD8+ T cells from PBMCs. The TCR originated in a human donor with multiple sclerosis. The chain uses TRBV3-1 and TRBJ2-3; TRBD2 is possibly the D segment (5 matching bases). In nucleotide form, the sequence is TGTGCCAGCAGCCCGGTATATACAATCCTGAGGGCAGCTACAGATACGCAGTATTTT. It translates as CASSPVYTILRAATDTQYF.